The 13 T cell receptor beta chains listed next were all sequenced from one sample in a study of T cell repertoires in cytomegalovirus infection. TCRdb fed the reads into MiXCR, producing one record per CDR3 protein. The profile shows about 740,000 distinct CDR3 sequences, approximately 40% of them singletons. Material for sequencing was PBMCs. The receptors come from a human donor in good health (CMV status not recorded). Some clones in this sample may be carry-over from other donors' samples.

The chain couples TRBV15 to TRBJ2-1, with 13 bases identical to TRBD2. The germline V gene encodes CDR1 LNHNV and CDR2 YYDKDF (reference sequence). J gave up 8 bases and V 4 bases, and 5 bases lay outside the gene matches. The CDR3 runs to 15 residues. In nucleotides, the CDR3 is TGTGCCACCAGCACTCGACTAGCGGGAGGCTATGAGCAGTTCTTC. Translated: CATSTRLAGGYEQFF.

V is TRBV7-2 and J is TRBJ2-7; tentative D call: TRBD1 (6 bases). The CDR3 spans 14 residues. CDR1 and CDR2 (germline): SGHTA, FQGNSA. CDR3 loop: CAISIGDTAYEQYF. The CDR3, as DNA: TGTGCAATCAGTATAGGGGACACCGCCTACGAGCAGTACTTC.

Comment on this clonotype: The junction differs from germline at one of its ends, possibly a read error. The CDR3 DNA sequence: TGTGCCAGCAGCTTGTATAGCGGGCCCCGTCTCTACAATGAGCAGTTATTC. Translation: CASSLYSGPRLYNEQLF. The V and J genes are TRBV5-6 and TRBJ2-1, with 7 bases fitting TRBD2. The CDR3 loop spans 17 amino acids. Germline V CDR1 and CDR2: SGHDT, YYEEEE.

V and J are TRBV5-4 and TRBJ1-4, with 10 bases lining up with TRBD1. Looked up from germline, CDR1 is SGHNT and CDR2 is YYREEE (reference sequence). CDR3 length: 16 residues. With 3 bases clipped from V and 8 bases from J, the junction kept 10 bases outside the gene matches. The CDR3 nucleotides are TGTGCCAGCAGCTCCAAGGACAGGGGGGTGTCGGAAAAACTGTTTTTT. Translating it yields CASSSKDRGVSEKLFF.

The chain has TRBV7-9 and TRBJ2-2; 10 bases fit TRBD1. The V gene's germline CDR1 is SEHNR and CDR2 FQNEAQ (reference sequence). Trimming took 4 bases from V and 5 from J; bases not matched to a gene: 7. The CDR3 has 16 residues. Here the CDR3 reads CASSSPPGQGTGELFF. CDR3 DNA sequence: TGTGCCAGCAGCTCTCCTCCGGGACAGGGGACCGGGGAGCTGTTTTTT.

V and J are TRBV19 and TRBJ2-3; D remains unclear. This CDR3 has 17 residues. The V gene's germline CDR1 is LNHDA and CDR2 SQIVND (reference sequence). Between the trimmed V and J ends, which lost 2 bases and 0 bases, there was a span of 15 bases. As DNA, the CDR3 is TGTGCCAGTAGTATAACGCGGCAGACCCTCAGCACAGATACGCAGTATTTT. Translating it yields CASSITRQTLSTDTQYF.

The V call is TRBV3-1, the J call TRBJ1-4; D gene ambiguous. The CDR3 length is 14 residues. Germline values: CDR1 LGHDT, CDR2 YNNKEL (reference sequence). The V end was cut by 4 bases, the J end by 3 bases, with 9 bases between. The CDR3 reads CASSPSLPNEKLFF. The CDR3 region has the DNA TGTGCCAGCAGCCCGAGCTTACCTAATGAAAAACTGTTTTTT. The full variable domain, its missing parts supplied by reference TRBV3-1 and TRBJ1-4, is DTAVSQTPKYLVTQMGNDKSIKCEQNLGHDTMYWYKQDSKKFLKIMFSYNNKELIINETVPNRFSPKSPDKAHLNLHINSLELGDSAVYFCASSPSLPNEKLFFGSGTQLSVL.

This clonotype was found a few times. This sequence joins TRBV5-4 and TRBJ1-2; tentatively, D is TRBD1 (6 bases). Germline V gives CDR1 SGHNT, CDR2 YYREEE (reference sequence). This CDR3 has 14 amino acids. V lost 0 bases and J 8 bases, leaving 14 bases between the germline ends. For the CDR3, the DNA is TGTGCCAGCAGCTTGGAGGGGGACCTTGGCGGCTACACCTTC. Translated: CASSLEGDLGGYTF.

On this clonotype: Compared with germline, one end of the junction differs, possibly owing to a read error. The V and J genes are TRBV5-5 and TRBJ1-4, with D hard to call. The CDR3 is 15 amino acids. Germline loops: CDR1 SGHKS, CDR2 YYEKEE (reference sequence). The chain's CDR3 is CASSLGASVNEQLFF. The CDR3 DNA is TGTGCCAGCAGCTTGGGGGCAAGCGTTAATGAACAACTGTTTTTT.

This clonotype was seen a handful of times. This rearrangement joins TRBV11-1 to TRBJ1-2; a possible D gene is TRBD1 (5 bases). The CDR3 is made up of 13 amino acids. CDR1 is SGHAT, CDR2 FQDESV, per germline (reference sequence). Trimming removed 5 bases at V and 8 bases at J, with 15 bases between. This CDR3 is CASSPRTGEGYTF. The CDR3 coding sequence is TGTGCCAGCAGCCCCCGGACGGGGGAGGGCTACACCTTC.

DNA of the CDR3: TGCAGTGCTAGTCCCAGGGAGACCCAGTACTTC. Amino acids: CSASPRETQYF. The gene calls are TRBV20-1 and TRBJ2-5; D is unresolved. This CDR3 region has 11 residues. Deletions cut 3 bases from V and 5 bases from J, with 7 bases between. Looked up from germline, CDR1 is DFQATT and CDR2 is SNEGSKA (reference sequence).

Many counts were recorded for this clonotype. This chain joins TRBV2 and TRBJ2-7; 8 nucleotides agree with TRBD2. Germline CDR1 SNHLY, CDR2 FYNNEI. This CDR3 spans 16 amino acids. The junction had 18 bases not matched to a gene; V was cut back by 8 bases and J by 6 bases. The CDR3 sequence is CASEFLSGGQASEQYF. The CDR3 DNA follows: TGTGCCAGCGAGTTTTTAAGCGGGGGCCAAGCAAGCGAGCAGTACTTC.

The chain is built from TRBV25-1 and TRBJ2-1; D possibly matches TRBD1 or TRBD2 (5 bases each). Trimming took off 5 bases at V and 4 bases at J, with 12 bases between the two ends. Germline loops: CDR1 MGHDK, CDR2 SYGVNS. The CDR3 is made up of 14 amino acids. This chain's CDR3 is CASSPTGTYNEQFF. Written as DNA, the CDR3 is TGTGCCAGCAGTCCCACCGGGACGTACAATGAGCAGTTCTTC.